The 7 T cell receptor beta chains in this list originate from one sample, sequenced in a study of cytomegalovirus exposure and HLA in healthy donors. With 60 Vbeta and 13 Jbeta primers, the PCR was carried out. The protocol was immunoSEQ multiplex PCR, while the TCRdb copy is restricted to in-frame clones and leaves out a portion. Among roughly 130,000 clones listed, roughly 90% were seen once. Sample: PBMCs. The receptors stem from a woman in her forties in good health and CMV-seronegative.

This chain joins TRBV27 and TRBJ2-1; the D gene is possibly TRBD2 (6 bases). V was pared by 8 bases and J by 0 bases, with 11 bases between. Germline CDR1 reads MNHEY; CDR2 reads SMNVEV (reference sequence). CDR3 length: 14 residues. This chain's CDR3 is CASPWRGSYNEQFF. The CDR3 bases are TGTGCCAGCCCTTGGCGGGGCTCCTACAATGAGCAGTTCTTC.

The genes are TRBV6-5 and TRBJ2-7; 8 nucleotides agree with TRBD1. The CDR3 consists of 15 residues. Germline values: CDR1 MNHEY, CDR2 SVGAGI. J lost 3 bases, V lost 6 bases, and 10 bases had no gene match. Here the CDR3 DNA reads TGTGCCAGCAGGGGACAGGACTCGCGCGGCTACGAGCAGTACTTC. Its translation: CASRGQDSRGYEQYF.

The rearrangement joins TRBV4-3 to TRBJ2-1; the match to TRBD2 covers 10 bases. The CDR3 contains 17 residues. The V and J ends lost 0 bases and 9 bases, in that order; junction bases with no gene match: 11. CDR1 and CDR2 from the germline V gene are LGHNA and YSLEER. The CDR3 coding sequence is TGCGCCAGCAGCCAAGATAGACCTAGCGGGAGCTCGGGTGAGCAGTTCTTC. It encodes CASSQDRPSGSSGEQFF.

The chain has TRBV7-9 and TRBJ1-1, with 7 bases that match TRBD1. Germline CDR1 and CDR2: SEHNR and FQNEAQ (reference sequence). The CDR3 covers 15 residues. V was clipped by 3 bases and J by 3 bases; unmatched bases: 7. The CDR3 region is CASSFVARGDTEAFF. The DNA of the CDR3 is TGTGCCAGCAGCTTCGTGGCCAGGGGGGACACTGAAGCTTTCTTT. The complete variable domain, with remaining parts taken from reference TRBV7-9 and TRBJ1-1, reads DTGVSQNPRHKITKRGQNVTFRCDPISEHNRLYWYRQTLGQGPEFLTYFQNEAQLEKSRLLSDRFSAERPKGSFSTLEIQRTEQGDSAMYLCASSFVARGDTEAFFGQGTRLTVV.

This chain uses TRBV13 with TRBJ2-3; 9 bases are shared with TRBD2. CDR3 length equals 17 residues. The germline V gene encodes CDR1 PRHDT and CDR2 FYEKMQ (reference sequence). The V gene end was trimmed by 5 bases and the J gene end by 0 bases; junction bases not matched to a gene: 9. The CDR3 loop is CASSQTSGPPSTDTQYF. DNA for the CDR3: TGTGCCAGCAGCCAGACTAGCGGACCTCCTAGCACAGATACGCAGTATTTT. The whole variable domain, remainder taken from reference TRBV13 and TRBJ2-3, is AAGVIQSPRHLIKEKRETATLKCYPIPRHDTVYWYQQGPGQDPQFLISFYEKMQSDKGSIPDRFSAQQFSDYHSELNMSSLELGDSALYFCASSQTSGPPSTDTQYFGPGTRLTVL.

V gene TRBV6-5 combines with J gene TRBJ2-7; D gene unclear. CDR3 size: 13 residues. The germline V and J ends were trimmed by 5 bases and 3 bases, with 11 bases remaining between them. Germline CDR1 and CDR2: MNHEY and SVGAGI. CDR3 sequence reads: CASSRLGNYEQYF. CDR3 DNA sequence: TGTGCCAGCAGTCGCCTAGGAAACTACGAGCAGTACTTC.

About this clone itself: At one end, the junction sequence differs from germline, possibly due to a read error. The chain has TRBV7-9 and TRBJ1-2; TRBD1 agrees at 9 bases. This CDR3 is 13 amino acids long. Germline V lookup: CDR1 SEHNR, CDR2 FQNEAQ (reference sequence). CDR3 sequence reads: CSSSLGQGAGYTF. Written as DNA, the CDR3 is TGTTCCAGCAGCTTGGGACAGGGCGCGGGCTACACCTTC.